This is a list of T cell receptor beta chains from one sample in a study of early T cells in non-severe SARS-CoV-2 infection. TCRdb passed the 5' RACE reads through MiXCR, listing each CDR3 protein once. The sample yields some 38,000 distinct CDR3 sequences, less than 6% seen once. This specimen consisted of whole blood, obtained at baseline. These receptors all stem from an adult who was a healthcare worker with PCR-confirmed SARS-CoV-2 infection or an uninfected control (not recorded which). The conserved cysteine and the conserved F or W are not part of the CDR3 here. The order of the fields is CDR3 protein, V gene, J gene.

cdr3_aa: ASSLAENGAYGYT
v_call: TRBV7-9
j_call: TRBJ1-2

cdr3_aa: ASSLEGFGLTGELF
v_call: TRBV5-1
j_call: TRBJ2-2

cdr3_aa: ASSSGTSNTEAF
v_call: TRBV7-9
j_call: TRBJ1-1

cdr3_aa: ASSPSMNTGELF
v_call: TRBV18
j_call: TRBJ2-2

cdr3_aa: STREAATSTDTQY
v_call: TRBV29-1
j_call: TRBJ2-3

cdr3_aa: ASEAGRSVQPQH
v_call: TRBV2
j_call: TRBJ1-5

cdr3_aa: ASSERRGQYEQY
v_call: TRBV11-2
j_call: TRBJ2-7

cdr3_aa: ASSRMDLFDRRFGYT
v_call: TRBV7-2
j_call: TRBJ1-2

cdr3_aa: SAPDRLMNTEAF
v_call: TRBV20-1
j_call: TRBJ1-1

cdr3_aa: ASSPREGMNTEAF
v_call: TRBV12-3/TRBV12-4
j_call: TRBJ1-1

cdr3_aa: ASSEKGRADSPLH
v_call: TRBV2
j_call: TRBJ1-6

cdr3_aa: ASKLAPRYEQY
v_call: TRBV5-1
j_call: TRBJ2-7

cdr3_aa: AISDPGRKPGGTIY
v_call: TRBV10-3
j_call: TRBJ1-3

cdr3_aa: SATPQTLNTEAF
v_call: TRBV20-1
j_call: TRBJ1-1

cdr3_aa: ASSQGGREQY
v_call: TRBV3-1
j_call: TRBJ2-7

cdr3_aa: ASSIETGLNTEAF
v_call: TRBV7-9
j_call: TRBJ1-1

cdr3_aa: ASSQGLTGDEQY
v_call: TRBV4-1
j_call: TRBJ2-7

cdr3_aa: ASSSGLAPSGGETQY
v_call: TRBV7-2
j_call: TRBJ2-5

cdr3_aa: ASRGGLNTEAF
v_call: TRBV6-5
j_call: TRBJ1-1

cdr3_aa: ASSPPSGSNIQY
v_call: TRBV6-6
j_call: TRBJ2-4

cdr3_aa: SVEPGQGASYT
v_call: TRBV29-1
j_call: TRBJ1-2

cdr3_aa: ASSWGNSLLGTEAF
v_call: TRBV5-1
j_call: TRBJ1-1

cdr3_aa: ASGLVGQTQY
v_call: TRBV12-5
j_call: TRBJ2-5

cdr3_aa: SARVAADRQETQY
v_call: TRBV20-1
j_call: TRBJ2-5

cdr3_aa: ASSLGTGAWGYT
v_call: TRBV7-8
j_call: TRBJ1-2

cdr3_aa: ASSLPNSPLH
v_call: TRBV14
j_call: TRBJ1-6

cdr3_aa: ASSSGLITEAF
v_call: TRBV5-1
j_call: TRBJ1-1

cdr3_aa: ASSQGTWGDSPLH
v_call: TRBV4-1
j_call: TRBJ1-6

cdr3_aa: ASSQEGGTSNYEQY
v_call: TRBV4-1
j_call: TRBJ2-7

cdr3_aa: ASSWGQGETYEQY
v_call: TRBV5-1
j_call: TRBJ2-7

cdr3_aa: SASTGGSSYNEQF
v_call: TRBV20-1
j_call: TRBJ2-1

cdr3_aa: ASSLSGGLETQY
v_call: TRBV6-1
j_call: TRBJ2-5

cdr3_aa: ASSYSGLAGETQY
v_call: TRBV6-5
j_call: TRBJ2-5

cdr3_aa: ASSRPLSGENTEAF
v_call: TRBV6-6
j_call: TRBJ1-1

cdr3_aa: SARDLMGGLLYNEQF
v_call: TRBV20-1
j_call: TRBJ2-1

cdr3_aa: ASSPIFVYSNQPQH
v_call: TRBV19
j_call: TRBJ1-5

cdr3_aa: ASSQDGVGTETQY
v_call: TRBV4-3
j_call: TRBJ2-5

cdr3_aa: ATTVGNEQF
v_call: TRBV11-1
j_call: TRBJ2-1

cdr3_aa: ASSPTSFDNEQF
v_call: TRBV7-7
j_call: TRBJ2-1

cdr3_aa: ASSSSLQTEAF
v_call: TRBV5-1
j_call: TRBJ1-1

cdr3_aa: ASSLIDSYRGYT
v_call: TRBV12-3/TRBV12-4
j_call: TRBJ1-2

cdr3_aa: ASSPALGSGYGYT
v_call: TRBV27
j_call: TRBJ1-2

cdr3_aa: ASSVLAGEETQY
v_call: TRBV4-2
j_call: TRBJ2-5

cdr3_aa: ASSPGTASYGYT
v_call: TRBV7-2
j_call: TRBJ1-2

cdr3_aa: ASSQDRRREKLF
v_call: TRBV4-1
j_call: TRBJ1-4

cdr3_aa: ASSPQDRENSPLH
v_call: TRBV7-2
j_call: TRBJ1-6

cdr3_aa: ASSAEQIAGNTIY
v_call: TRBV7-6
j_call: TRBJ1-3

cdr3_aa: SVEVTTGGTEAF
v_call: TRBV29-1
j_call: TRBJ1-1

cdr3_aa: ASSSPRGSTNYGYT
v_call: TRBV11-2
j_call: TRBJ1-2

cdr3_aa: ASSFGQGNYGYT
v_call: TRBV12-3/TRBV12-4
j_call: TRBJ1-2

cdr3_aa: ASRGTGRNTEAF
v_call: TRBV6-4
j_call: TRBJ1-1

cdr3_aa: ASSWGLAGVGPSEQY
v_call: TRBV7-2
j_call: TRBJ2-7

cdr3_aa: ASSLTPRTEAF
v_call: TRBV7-3
j_call: TRBJ1-1

cdr3_aa: ASSQQQGAYEQY
v_call: TRBV3-1
j_call: TRBJ2-7

cdr3_aa: ASNLHQREPKTQY
v_call: TRBV6-2/TRBV6-3
j_call: TRBJ2-5

cdr3_aa: ASSPGLLLAHEQF
v_call: TRBV7-8
j_call: TRBJ2-1